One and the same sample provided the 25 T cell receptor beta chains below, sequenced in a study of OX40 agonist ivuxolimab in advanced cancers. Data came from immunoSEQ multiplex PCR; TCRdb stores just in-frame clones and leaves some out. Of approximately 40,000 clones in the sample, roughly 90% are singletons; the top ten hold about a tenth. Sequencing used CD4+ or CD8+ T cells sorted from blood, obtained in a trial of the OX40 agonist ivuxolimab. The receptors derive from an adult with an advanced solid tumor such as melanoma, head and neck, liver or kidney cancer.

CDR3 region: CASSPEGRDADTQYF. As DNA, the CDR3 is TGTGCCAGCAGTCCTGAAGGGAGGGACGCAGATACGCAGTATTTT. This chain uses TRBV2 with TRBJ2-3; 7 positions match TRBD2. This CDR3 contains 15 residues. Germline CDR1 and CDR2: SNHLY and FYNNEI. J lost 4 bases, V lost 5 bases, and 9 bases had no gene match.

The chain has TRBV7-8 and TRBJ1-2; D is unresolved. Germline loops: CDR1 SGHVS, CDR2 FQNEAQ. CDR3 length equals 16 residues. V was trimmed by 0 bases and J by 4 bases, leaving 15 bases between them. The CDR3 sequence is CASSLAATDTIYGYTF. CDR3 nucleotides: TGTGCCAGCAGCTTAGCCGCGACTGATACCATCTATGGCTACACCTTC.

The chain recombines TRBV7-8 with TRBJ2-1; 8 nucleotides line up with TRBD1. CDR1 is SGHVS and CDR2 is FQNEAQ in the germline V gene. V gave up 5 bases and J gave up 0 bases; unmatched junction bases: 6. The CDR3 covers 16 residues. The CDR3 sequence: CASSGRTGSSYNEQFF. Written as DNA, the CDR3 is TGTGCCAGCAGCGGAAGGACAGGGAGCTCCTACAATGAGCAGTTCTTC.

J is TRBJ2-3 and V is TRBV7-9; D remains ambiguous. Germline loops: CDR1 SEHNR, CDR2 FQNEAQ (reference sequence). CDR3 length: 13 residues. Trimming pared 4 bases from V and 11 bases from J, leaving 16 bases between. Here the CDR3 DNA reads TGTGCCAGCAGCTACCCCACCCAGAACGGGCAGTATTTT. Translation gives CASSYPTQNGQYF.

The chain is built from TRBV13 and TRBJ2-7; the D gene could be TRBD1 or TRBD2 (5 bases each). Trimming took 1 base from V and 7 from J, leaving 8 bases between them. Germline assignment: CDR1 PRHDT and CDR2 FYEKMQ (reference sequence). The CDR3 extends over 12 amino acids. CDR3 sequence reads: CASSLAGREQYV. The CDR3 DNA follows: TGTGCCAGCAGCTTAGCGGGGCGGGAGCAGTACGTC.

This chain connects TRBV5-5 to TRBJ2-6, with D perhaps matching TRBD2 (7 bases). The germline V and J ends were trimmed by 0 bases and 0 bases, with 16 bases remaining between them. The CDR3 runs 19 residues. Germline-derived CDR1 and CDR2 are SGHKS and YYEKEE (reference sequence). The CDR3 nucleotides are TGTGCCAGCAGCTTGGAGGGGGAGGGTTTTTACTCTGGGGCCAACGTCCTGACTTTC. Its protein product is CASSLEGEGFYSGANVLTF.

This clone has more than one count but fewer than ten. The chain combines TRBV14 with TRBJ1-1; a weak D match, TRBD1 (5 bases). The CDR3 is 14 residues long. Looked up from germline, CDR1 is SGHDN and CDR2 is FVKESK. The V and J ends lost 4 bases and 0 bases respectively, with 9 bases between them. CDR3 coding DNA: TGTGCCAGCAGCCCTGGGACCATGAACACTGAAGCTTTCTTT. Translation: CASSPGTMNTEAFF.

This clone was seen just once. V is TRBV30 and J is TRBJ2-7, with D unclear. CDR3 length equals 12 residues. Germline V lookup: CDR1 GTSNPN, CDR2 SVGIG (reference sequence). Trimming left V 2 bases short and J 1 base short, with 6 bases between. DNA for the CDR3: TGTGCCTGGAGTACTACTTCCTACGAGCAGTACGTC. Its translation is CAWSTTSYEQYV.

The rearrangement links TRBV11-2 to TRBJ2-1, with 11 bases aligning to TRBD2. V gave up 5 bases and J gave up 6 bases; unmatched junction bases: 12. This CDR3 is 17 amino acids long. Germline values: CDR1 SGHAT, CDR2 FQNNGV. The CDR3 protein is CASSQILAGGPFNEQFF. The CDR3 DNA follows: TGTGCCAGCAGCCAAATCCTAGCGGGAGGCCCGTTCAATGAGCAGTTCTTC.

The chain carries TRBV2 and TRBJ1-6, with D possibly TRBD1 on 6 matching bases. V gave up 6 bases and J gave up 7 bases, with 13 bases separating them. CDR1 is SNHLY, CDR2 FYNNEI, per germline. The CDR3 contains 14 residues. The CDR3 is CASSPQGSNSPLHF. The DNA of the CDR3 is TGTGCCAGCAGCCCTCAGGGGTCGAATTCACCCCTCCACTTT.

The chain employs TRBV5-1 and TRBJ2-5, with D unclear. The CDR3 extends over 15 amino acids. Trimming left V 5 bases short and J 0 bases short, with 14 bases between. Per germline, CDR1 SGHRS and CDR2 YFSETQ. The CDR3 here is CASRDTVTNQETQYF. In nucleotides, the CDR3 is TGCGCCAGCAGGGATACCGTCACGAACCAAGAGACCCAGTACTTC.

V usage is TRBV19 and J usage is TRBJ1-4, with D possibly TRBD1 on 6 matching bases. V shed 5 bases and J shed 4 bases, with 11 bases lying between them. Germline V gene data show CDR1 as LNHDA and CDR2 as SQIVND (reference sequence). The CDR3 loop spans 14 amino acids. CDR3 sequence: CASSPDSSNEKLFF. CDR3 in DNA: TGTGCCAGTAGTCCGGACAGCAGTAATGAAAAACTGTTTTTT. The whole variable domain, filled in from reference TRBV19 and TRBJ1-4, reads DGGITQSPKYLFRKEGQNVTLSCEQNLNHDAMYWYRQDPGQGLRLIYYSQIVNDFQKGDIAEGYSVSREKKESFPLTVTSAQKNPTAFYLCASSPDSSNEKLFFGSGTQLSVL.

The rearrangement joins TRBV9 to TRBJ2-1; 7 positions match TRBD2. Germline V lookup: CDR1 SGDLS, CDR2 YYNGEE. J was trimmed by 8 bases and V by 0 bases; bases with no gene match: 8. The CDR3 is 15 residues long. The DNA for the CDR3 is TGTGCCAGCAGCGTAGGCGGGAGTGGAGTCTATGAGCAGTTCTTC. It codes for CASSVGGSGVYEQFF. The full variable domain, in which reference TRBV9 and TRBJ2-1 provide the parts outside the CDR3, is DSGVTQTPKHLITATGQRVTLRCSPRSGDLSVYWYQQSLDQGLQFLIQYYNGEERAKGNILERFSAQQFPDLHSELNLSSLELGDSALYFCASSVGGSGVYEQFFGPGTRLTVL.

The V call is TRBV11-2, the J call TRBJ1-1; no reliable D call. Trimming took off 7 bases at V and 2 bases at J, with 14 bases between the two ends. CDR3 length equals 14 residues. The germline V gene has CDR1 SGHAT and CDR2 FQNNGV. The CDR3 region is CASTSLLVNTEAFF. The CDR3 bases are TGTGCCAGCACCTCTTTACTCGTCAACACTGAAGCTTTCTTT.

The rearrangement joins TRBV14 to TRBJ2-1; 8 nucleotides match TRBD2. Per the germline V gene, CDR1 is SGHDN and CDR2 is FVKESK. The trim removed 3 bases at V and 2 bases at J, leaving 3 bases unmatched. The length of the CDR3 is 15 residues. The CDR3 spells CASSQIAGPYNEQFF. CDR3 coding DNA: TGTGCCAGCAGCCAGATAGCGGGGCCCTACAATGAGCAGTTCTTC.

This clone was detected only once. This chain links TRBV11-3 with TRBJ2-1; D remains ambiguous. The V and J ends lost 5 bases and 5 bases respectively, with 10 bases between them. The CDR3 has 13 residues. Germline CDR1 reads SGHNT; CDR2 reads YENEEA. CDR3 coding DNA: TGTGCCAGCAGCCGGGCCGGTGACAATGAGCAGTTCTTC. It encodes CASSRAGDNEQFF.

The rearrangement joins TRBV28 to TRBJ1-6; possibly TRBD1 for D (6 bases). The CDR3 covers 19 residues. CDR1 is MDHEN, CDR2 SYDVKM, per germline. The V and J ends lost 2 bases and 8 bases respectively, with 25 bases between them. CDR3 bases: TGTGCCAGCAGTTTAAGGGGGTCGCGGGGGGCGAATTGGGATTCACCCCTCCACTTT. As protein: CASSLRGSRGANWDSPLHF.

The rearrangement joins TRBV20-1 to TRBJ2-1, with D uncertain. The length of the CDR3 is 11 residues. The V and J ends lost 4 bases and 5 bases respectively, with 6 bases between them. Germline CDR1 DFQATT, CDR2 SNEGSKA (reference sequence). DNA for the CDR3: TGCAGTGCTAATCAACACAATGAGCAGTTCTTC. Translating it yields CSANQHNEQFF.

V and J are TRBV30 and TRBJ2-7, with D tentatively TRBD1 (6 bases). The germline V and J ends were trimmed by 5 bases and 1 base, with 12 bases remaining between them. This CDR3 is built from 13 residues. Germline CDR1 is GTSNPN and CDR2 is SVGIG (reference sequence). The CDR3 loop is CAWGPRGSYEQYV. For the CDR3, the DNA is TGTGCCTGGGGGCCTAGGGGGTCCTACGAGCAGTACGTC.

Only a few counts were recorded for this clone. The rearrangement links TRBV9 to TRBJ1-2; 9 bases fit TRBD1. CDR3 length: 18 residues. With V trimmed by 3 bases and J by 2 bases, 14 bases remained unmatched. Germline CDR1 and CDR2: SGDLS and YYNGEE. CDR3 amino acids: CASSAFRDRALRNYGYTF. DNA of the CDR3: TGTGCCAGCAGCGCCTTCCGGGACAGGGCTTTGAGGAACTATGGCTACACCTTC.

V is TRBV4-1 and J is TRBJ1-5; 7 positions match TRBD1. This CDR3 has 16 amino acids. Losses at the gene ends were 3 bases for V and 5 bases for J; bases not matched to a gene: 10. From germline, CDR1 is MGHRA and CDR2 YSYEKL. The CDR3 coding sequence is TGCGCCAGCAGCCAGGTACTGACAGGGACTTATCAGCCCCAGCATTTT. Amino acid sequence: CASSQVLTGTYQPQHF.

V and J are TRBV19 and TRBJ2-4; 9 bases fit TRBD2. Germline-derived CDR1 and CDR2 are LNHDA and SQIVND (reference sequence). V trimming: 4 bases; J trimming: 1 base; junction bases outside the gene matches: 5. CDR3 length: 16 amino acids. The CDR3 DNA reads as TGTGCCAGTAGTACCGGGACTAGCTTCGCCAAAAACATTCAGTACTTC. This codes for CASSTGTSFAKNIQYF.

In nucleotides, the CDR3 is TGTGCCAGCAGCTTGGGGGTCCCGGACTACGAGCAGTACTTC. This sequence encodes CASSLGVPDYEQYF. The genes are TRBV5-6 and TRBJ2-7, with D unresolved. V was clipped by 0 bases and J by 3 bases, with 10 bases between them. Germline V CDR1 and CDR2: SGHDT, YYEEEE. The CDR3 contains 14 residues.

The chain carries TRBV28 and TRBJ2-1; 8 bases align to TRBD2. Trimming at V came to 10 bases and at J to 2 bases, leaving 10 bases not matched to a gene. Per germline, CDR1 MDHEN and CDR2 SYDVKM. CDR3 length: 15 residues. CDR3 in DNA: TGTGCCATGGGGAGGAAGGGACTAGCCTACAATGAGCAGTTCTTC. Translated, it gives CAMGRKGLAYNEQFF.

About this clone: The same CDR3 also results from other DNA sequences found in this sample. The CDR3 DNA follows: TGTGCCAGCGAGAGGGAGGGTCCCGGGGAGCTGTTTTTT. Residues: CASEREGPGELFF. The chain combines TRBV7-9 with TRBJ2-2, with 7 nucleotides matching TRBD2. CDR1 and CDR2 (germline): SEHNR, FQNEAQ (reference sequence). The CDR3 consists of 13 residues. The V gene end was trimmed by 8 bases and the J gene end by 6 bases; junction bases not matched to a gene: 6.